This is a list of T cell receptor beta chains from one sample in a study of shared clonotypes between healthy human individuals. Here immunoSEQ multiplex PCR was the method, and the copy in TCRdb shows in-frame clones only, minus some. The sample lists approximately 1.5 million clones, approximately 98% occurring once. Sequencing was done on a sample of naive CD4+ T cells sorted from blood. The receptors were sampled from a man aged 25-45 years in good health. Each CDR3 is given with its conserved first and last residue.

J gene	V gene	CDR3 protein
TRBJ2-7	TRBV7-2	CASSLDFGGFDSYEQYF
TRBJ1-1	TRBV18	CASSSQVNTEAFF
TRBJ2-7	TRBV13	CASSLEYEQYF
TRBJ2-3	TRBV5-4	CASSLVGGRITDTQYF
TRBJ1-2	TRBV19	CASSPQGSYGYTF
TRBJ1-1	TRBV19	CASHPSAGRGPDTEAFF
TRBJ1-2	TRBV20-1	CSAGGGGGYTF
TRBJ1-1	TRBV5-1	CASSSAWLGLENTEAFF
TRBJ2-7	TRBV11-2	CASSLAGVYEQYF
TRBJ2-1	TRBV4-1	CASSPGGPWDEQFF
TRBJ2-7	TRBV2	CASSEALGTYEQYF
TRBJ1-1	TRBV19	CASSIDWDGKEAFF
TRBJ1-5	TRBV6-5	CASSYRRDQPQHF
TRBJ2-1	TRBV28	CASSFFRDNEQFF
TRBJ2-7	TRBV5-1	CASSLAETGKTYEQYF
TRBJ2-7	TRBV6-5	CASSYYRSVREQYF
TRBJ2-3	TRBV5-1	CASSFRGSTDTQYF
TRBJ2-2	TRBV7-2	CATRWGNTGELFF
TRBJ2-7	TRBV12-5	CASARWGGGYEQYF
TRBJ1-1	TRBV11-2	CASSFGEGLNTEAFF
TRBJ2-1	TRBV7-9	CASSSAPGQGVNEQFF
TRBJ2-1	TRBV6-1	CASSFSAYSYNEQFF
TRBJ1-1	TRBV28	CASSLWGQEDYPEAFF
TRBJ2-7	TRBV6-1	CASSSLAVSYEQYF
TRBJ2-1	TRBV30	CAWSVRRADEQFF
TRBJ1-3	TRBV5-1	CASSLGQGGLNTIYF
TRBJ2-1	TRBV7-2	CASSLGQIYNEQFF
TRBJ2-7	TRBV7-2	CASSKAGQGFYEQYF
TRBJ2-6	TRBV29-1	CSVGPGGATGANVLTF
TRBJ2-1	TRBV27	CASTQGLAEALNNEQFF
TRBJ2-1	TRBV6-4	CASSDSSGRFAGSYNEQFF
TRBJ2-5	TRBV7-2	CASSLGQLQETQYF
TRBJ2-1	TRBV28	CASSLPQGARPRGNEQFF
TRBJ2-2	TRBV10-3	CAIREAGNTGELFF
TRBJ2-7	TRBV30	CAWSVTAPPGEQYF
TRBJ2-7	TRBV4-1	CASSPSRGGVWEQYF
TRBJ2-5	TRBV7-3	CASSLLGEAGKAQYF
TRBJ2-7	TRBV6-5	CASSYHTGGYEQYF
TRBJ1-1	TRBV9	CASSEGVGTEAFF
TRBJ2-7	TRBV10-2	CASSRTSEVGEQYF
TRBJ2-3	TRBV9	CASSPRGGQNTDTQYF
TRBJ2-1	TRBV6-1	CASKKRREDNEQFF
TRBJ1-5	TRBV4-1	CASSHPPTGHRDQPQHF
TRBJ1-5	TRBV29-1	CSVVPQGLNQPQHF
TRBJ1-3	TRBV19	CASGQVSGNTIYF
TRBJ1-5	TRBV11-2	CASSVGRGNQPQHF
TRBJ1-2	TRBV29-1	CSVDPGGGDYTF
TRBJ1-1	TRBV7-2	CASRDSVTTEAFF
TRBJ1-1	TRBV27	CASSWVGAGPNTEAFF